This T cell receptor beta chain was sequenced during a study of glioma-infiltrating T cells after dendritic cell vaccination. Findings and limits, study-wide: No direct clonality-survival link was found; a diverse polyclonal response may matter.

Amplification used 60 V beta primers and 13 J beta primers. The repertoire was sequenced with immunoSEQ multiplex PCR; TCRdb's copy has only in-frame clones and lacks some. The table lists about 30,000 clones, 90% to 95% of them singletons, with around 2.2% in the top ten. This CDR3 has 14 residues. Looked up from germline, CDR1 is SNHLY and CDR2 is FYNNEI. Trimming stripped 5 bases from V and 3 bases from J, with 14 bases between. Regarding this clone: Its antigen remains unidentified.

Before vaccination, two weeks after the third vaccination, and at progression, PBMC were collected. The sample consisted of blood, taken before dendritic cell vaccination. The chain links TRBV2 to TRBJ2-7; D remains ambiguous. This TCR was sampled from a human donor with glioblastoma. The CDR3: CASSQGWSDYEQYF. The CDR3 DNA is TGTGCCAGCAGTCAAGGATGGAGTGACTACGAGCAGTACTTC.